Below, one T cell receptor beta chain is given with its context. This sample stems from a study of T cell responses to AZD1222 COVID-19 vaccine. Germline CDR1 and CDR2: MDHEN and SYDVKM. The length of the CDR3 is 12 residues. The germline V and J ends were trimmed by 7 bases and 3 bases, with 9 bases remaining between them. TCRdb's copy holds only in-frame clones and misses some; the assay was immunoSEQ multiplex PCR. The data show approximately 150,000 clones, under 95% seen once. The sequence was collected from an adult who received the AZD1222 COVID-19 vaccine. The sequencing used peripheral blood, collected 28 days after the second AZD1222 dose. The gene calls are TRBV28 and TRBJ1-1; D perhaps matches TRBD1 (5 bases). The CDR3 DNA reads as TGTGCCAGCACCGGACACCACACTGAAGCTTTCTTT. This translates into CASTGHHTEAFF.